The 5 T cell receptor beta chains below all came from one sample that was sequenced in a study of vaccination effects on CD4 cells after COVID-19. Using immunoSEQ multiplex PCR, the repertoire was profiled, and TCRdb retains in-frame clones only, with some absent. In the table there are about 25,000 clones, roughly 73% of which are singletons. Their specific antigens are unknown. Researchers isolated CD4+ T cells once approximately eleven days of culture had elapsed. The specimen was CD4+ T cells from PBMCs cultured without peptide, collected before COVID-19 vaccination. The receptor source for this set is a human donor who received a COVID-19 vaccine.

The rearrangement links TRBV3-1 (or the pseudogene TRBV3-2) to TRBJ1-2, with 8 nucleotides matching TRBD1. The CDR3 contains 17 residues. Trimming cost V 4 bases and J 2 bases; bases outside gene matches: 12. Per the germline V gene, CDR1 is LGHDT and CDR2 is YNNKEL (reference sequence). The CDR3 DNA sequence: TGTGCCAGCAGCCTCCGGGACAGGCTCTCGGGGAACTATGGCTACACCTTC. As protein: CASSLRDRLSGNYGYTF.

This chain links TRBV24-1 with TRBJ2-1; TRBD2 matches at 9 bases. V shed 4 bases and J 1 base; nucleotides not matched to a gene: 10. The CDR3 loop spans 18 amino acids. Germline V lookup: CDR1 KGHDR, CDR2 SFDVKD. The CDR3 DNA is TGTGCCACCAGTGACCCTATAGCGGGAGAGGGGTCCTACAATGAGCAGTTCTTC. Translating it yields CATSDPIAGEGSYNEQFF.

There are a few counts of this clone. The genes are TRBV6-5 and TRBJ1-5; D is unresolved. Germline V gene lookup returns CDR1 MNHEY and CDR2 SVGAGI. Deletions cut 7 bases from V and 2 bases from J, with 15 bases between. CDR3 length: 15 amino acids. Here the CDR3 DNA reads TGTGCCAGCACCCCGACTACCCTCGGCAATCAGCCCCAGCATTTT. Translated: CASTPTTLGNQPQHF.

The rearrangement uses TRBV30 and TRBJ2-1; weak D call: TRBD1 (8 bases). Trimming shortened V by 8 bases and J by 2 bases, and 16 bases separated the two germline ends. The V gene's germline CDR1 is GTSNPN and CDR2 SVGIG (reference sequence). This CDR3 is 14 amino acids long. In DNA, the CDR3 is TGTGCCCGTAACAGGGGGGGAACCTACAATGAGCAGTTCTTC. Its translation: CARNRGGTYNEQFF.

The V and J genes are TRBV6-5 and TRBJ2-3; TRBD1 agrees at 8 bases. The V segment lost 6 bases and the J segment 4 bases; nucleotides outside the gene matches: 9. There are 15 residues in the CDR3. The V gene's germline CDR1 is MNHEY and CDR2 SVGAGI. The CDR3 nucleotides are TGTGCCAGCAGGAACCCGGACAGGGCGGCAGATACGCAGTATTTT. Encoded protein: CASRNPDRAADTQYF.